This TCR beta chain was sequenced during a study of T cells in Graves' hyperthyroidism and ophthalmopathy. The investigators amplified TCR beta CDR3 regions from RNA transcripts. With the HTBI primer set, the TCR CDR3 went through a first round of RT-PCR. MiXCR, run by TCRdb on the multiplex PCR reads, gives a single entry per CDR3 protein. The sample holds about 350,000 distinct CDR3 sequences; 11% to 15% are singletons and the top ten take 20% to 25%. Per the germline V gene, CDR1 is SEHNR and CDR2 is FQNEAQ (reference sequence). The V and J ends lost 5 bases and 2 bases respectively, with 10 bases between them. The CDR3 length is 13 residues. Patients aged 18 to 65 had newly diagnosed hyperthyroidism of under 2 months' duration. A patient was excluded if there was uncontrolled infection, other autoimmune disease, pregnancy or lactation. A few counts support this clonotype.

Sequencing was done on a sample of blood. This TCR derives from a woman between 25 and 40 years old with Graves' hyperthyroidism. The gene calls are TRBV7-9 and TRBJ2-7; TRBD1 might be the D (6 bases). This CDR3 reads CASSIRQAYEQYF. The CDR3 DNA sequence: TGTGCCAGCAGCATTCGACAGGCCTACGAGCAGTACTTC.